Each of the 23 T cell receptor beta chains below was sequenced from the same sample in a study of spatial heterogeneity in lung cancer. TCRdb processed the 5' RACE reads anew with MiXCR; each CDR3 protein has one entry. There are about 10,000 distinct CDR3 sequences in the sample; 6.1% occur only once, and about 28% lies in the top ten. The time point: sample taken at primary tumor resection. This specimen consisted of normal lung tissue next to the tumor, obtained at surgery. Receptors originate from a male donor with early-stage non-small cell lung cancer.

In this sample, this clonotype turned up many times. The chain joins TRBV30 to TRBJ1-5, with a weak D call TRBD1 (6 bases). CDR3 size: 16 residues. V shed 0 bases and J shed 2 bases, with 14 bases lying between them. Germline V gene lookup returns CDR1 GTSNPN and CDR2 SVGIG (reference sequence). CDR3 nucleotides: TGTGCCTGGAGTGTCCCAGGGGCCGGGGGCAATCAGCCCCAGCATTTT. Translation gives CAWSVPGAGGNQPQHF.

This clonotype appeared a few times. CDR3 region: CSVEDPGGREQSNEQFF. The CDR3 DNA sequence: TGCAGCGTTGAAGATCCTGGCGGGAGGGAACAAAGCAATGAGCAGTTCTTC. The V and J genes are TRBV29-1 and TRBJ2-1; 9 bases agree with TRBD2. Germline assignment: CDR1 SQVTM and CDR2 ANQGSEA. V shed 0 bases, J shed 6 bases, and the junction held 12 bases outside the gene matches. The CDR3 extends over 17 amino acids.

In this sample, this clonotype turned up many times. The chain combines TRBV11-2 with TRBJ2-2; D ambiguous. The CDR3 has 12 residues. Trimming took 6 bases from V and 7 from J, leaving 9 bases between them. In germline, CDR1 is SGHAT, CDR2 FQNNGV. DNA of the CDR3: TGTGCCAGCAGAGCCTCTGGCGGGGAGCTGTTTTTT. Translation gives CASRASGGELFF. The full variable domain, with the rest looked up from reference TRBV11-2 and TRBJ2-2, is EAGVAQSPRYKIIEKRQSVAFWCNPISGHATLYWYQQILGQGPKLLIQFQNNGVVDDSQLPKDRFSAERLKGVDSTLKIQPAKLEDSAVYLCASRASGGELFFGEGSRLTVL.

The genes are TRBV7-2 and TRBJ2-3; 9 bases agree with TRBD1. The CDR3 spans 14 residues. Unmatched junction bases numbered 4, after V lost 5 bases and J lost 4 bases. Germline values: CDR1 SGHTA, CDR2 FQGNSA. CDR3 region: CASSGTGGADTQYF. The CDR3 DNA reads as TGTGCCAGCAGCGGAACAGGGGGCGCAGATACGCAGTATTTT.

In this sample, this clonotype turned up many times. CDR3 amino acids: CASSQGQGSGANVLTF. CDR3 DNA sequence: TGTGCCAGCAGCCAAGGACAGGGTTCTGGGGCCAACGTCCTGACTTTC. V and J are TRBV5-5 and TRBJ2-6; 8 nucleotides match TRBD1. CDR1 and CDR2 (germline): SGHKS, YYEKEE (reference sequence). V was pared by 4 bases and J by 1 base, with 4 bases of the junction left unmatched. This CDR3 contains 16 residues. The entire variable domain, with the rest obtained from reference TRBV5-5 and TRBJ2-6, is as follows: DAGVTQSPTHLIKTRGQQVTLRCSPISGHKSVSWYQQVLGQGPQFIFQYYEKEERGRGNFPDRFSARQFPNYSSELNVNALLLGDSALYLCASSQGQGSGANVLTFGAGSRLTVL.

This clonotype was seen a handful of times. Here the CDR3 DNA reads TGTGCCAGCAGCTTGGGGTTCTCAGATACGCAGTATTTT. Translating gives CASSLGFSDTQYF. This chain uses TRBV7-2 with TRBJ2-3; D gene uncertain. Trimming cost V 3 bases and J 4 bases, with 8 bases left between them. Germline-derived CDR1 and CDR2 are SGHTA and FQGNSA. The CDR3 sequence is 13 residues long.

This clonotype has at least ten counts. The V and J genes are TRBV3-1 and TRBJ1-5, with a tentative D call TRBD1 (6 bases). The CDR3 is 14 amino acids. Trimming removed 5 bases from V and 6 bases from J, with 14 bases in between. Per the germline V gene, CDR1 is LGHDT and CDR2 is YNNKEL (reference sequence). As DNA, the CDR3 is TGTGCCAGCAGCGGGGGCAGGGGAGCTCAGCCCCAGCATTTT. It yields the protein CASSGGRGAQPQHF.

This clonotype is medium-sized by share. CDR3 in DNA: TGCAGGGGGAGGAGCGATGGCGCAGATACGCAGTATTTT. Its translation is CRGRSDGADTQYF. The chain recombines TRBV20-1 with TRBJ2-3; TRBD2 might be the D (6 bases). Germline CDR1 is DFQATT and CDR2 is SNEGSKA (reference sequence). The CDR3 runs to 13 residues.

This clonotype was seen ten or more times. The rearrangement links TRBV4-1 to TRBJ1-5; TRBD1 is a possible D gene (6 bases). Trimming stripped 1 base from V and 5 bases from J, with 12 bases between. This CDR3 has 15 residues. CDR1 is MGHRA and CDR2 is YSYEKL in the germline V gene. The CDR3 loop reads CASSQGAGEHQPQHF. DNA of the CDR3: TGCGCCAGCAGCCAAGGGGCAGGGGAACATCAGCCCCAGCATTTT.

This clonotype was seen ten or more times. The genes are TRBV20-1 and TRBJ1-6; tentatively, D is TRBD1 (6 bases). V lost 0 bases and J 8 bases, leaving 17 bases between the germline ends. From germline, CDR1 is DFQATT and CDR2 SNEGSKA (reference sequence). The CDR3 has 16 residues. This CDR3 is CSARDPGRGSDSPLHF. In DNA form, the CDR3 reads TGCAGTGCTAGAGATCCGGGCAGGGGAAGTGATTCACCCCTCCACTTT.

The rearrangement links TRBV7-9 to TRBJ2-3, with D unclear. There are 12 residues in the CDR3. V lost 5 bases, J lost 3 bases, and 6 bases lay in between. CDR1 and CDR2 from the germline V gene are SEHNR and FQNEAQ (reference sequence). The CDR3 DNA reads TGTGCCAGCAGCACCTTGACAGATACGCAGTATTTT. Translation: CASSTLTDTQYF.

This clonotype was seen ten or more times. The CDR3 here is CASSLGLGAYEQYF. DNA of the CDR3: TGCGCCAGCAGCTTGGGACTAGGAGCCTACGAGCAGTACTTC. V usage is TRBV5-1 and J usage is TRBJ2-7, with D possibly TRBD2 on 6 matching bases. Germline CDR1 reads SGHRS; CDR2 reads YFSETQ. V lost 0 bases and J 2 bases, leaving 9 bases between the germline ends. CDR3 size: 14 residues.

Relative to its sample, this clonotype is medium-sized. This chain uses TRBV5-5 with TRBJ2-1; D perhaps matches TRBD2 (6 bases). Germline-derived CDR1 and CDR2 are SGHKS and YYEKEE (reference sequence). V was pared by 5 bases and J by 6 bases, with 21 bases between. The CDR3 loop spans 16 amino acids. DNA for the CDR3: TGTGCCAGCAGTCTAGCGCCCAGGGTTGCAACCAATGAGCAGTTCTTC. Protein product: CASSLAPRVATNEQFF.

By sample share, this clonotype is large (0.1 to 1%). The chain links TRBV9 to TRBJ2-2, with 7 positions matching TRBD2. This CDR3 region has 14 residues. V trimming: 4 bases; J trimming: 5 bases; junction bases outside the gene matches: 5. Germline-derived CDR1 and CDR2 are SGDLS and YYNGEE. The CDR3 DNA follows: TGTGCCAGCAGCCCCCAACTAGCGACCGGGGAGCTGTTTTTT. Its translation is CASSPQLATGELFF.

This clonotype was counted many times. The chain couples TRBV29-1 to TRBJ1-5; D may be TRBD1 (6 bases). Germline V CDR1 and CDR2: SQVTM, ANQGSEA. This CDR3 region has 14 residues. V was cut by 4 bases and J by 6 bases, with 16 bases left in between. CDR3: CSVGRGGPGQPQHF. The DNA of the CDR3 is TGCAGCGTTGGAAGGGGGGGCCCGGGTCAGCCCCAGCATTTT.

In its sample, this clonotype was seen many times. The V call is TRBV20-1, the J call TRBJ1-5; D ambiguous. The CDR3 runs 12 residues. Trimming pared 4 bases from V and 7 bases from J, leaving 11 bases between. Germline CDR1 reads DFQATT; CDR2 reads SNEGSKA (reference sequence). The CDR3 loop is CSATHSGQPQHF. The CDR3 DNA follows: TGCAGTGCTACCCATTCGGGCCAGCCCCAGCATTTT.

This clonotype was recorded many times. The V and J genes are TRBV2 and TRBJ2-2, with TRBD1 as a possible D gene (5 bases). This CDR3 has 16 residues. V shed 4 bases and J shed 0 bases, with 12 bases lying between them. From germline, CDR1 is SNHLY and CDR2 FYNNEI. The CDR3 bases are TGTGCCAGCAGTGCTCAGGGAAACCCGAACACCGGGGAGCTGTTTTTT. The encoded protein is CASSAQGNPNTGELFF.

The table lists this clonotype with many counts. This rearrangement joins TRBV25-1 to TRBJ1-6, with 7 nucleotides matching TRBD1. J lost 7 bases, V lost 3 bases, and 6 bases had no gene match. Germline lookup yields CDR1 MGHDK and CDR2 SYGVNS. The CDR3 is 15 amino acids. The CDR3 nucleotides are TGTGCCAGCAGTGAGGGGACAGTCACGAATTCACCCCTCCACTTT. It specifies CASSEGTVTNSPLHF.

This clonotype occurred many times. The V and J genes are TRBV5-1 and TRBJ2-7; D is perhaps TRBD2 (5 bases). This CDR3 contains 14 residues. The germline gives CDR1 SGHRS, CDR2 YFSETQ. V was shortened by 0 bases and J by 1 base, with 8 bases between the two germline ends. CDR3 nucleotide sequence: TGCGCCAGCAGCTTGGCCCCGGGGTCCTACGAGCAGTACTTC. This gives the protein CASSLAPGSYEQYF.

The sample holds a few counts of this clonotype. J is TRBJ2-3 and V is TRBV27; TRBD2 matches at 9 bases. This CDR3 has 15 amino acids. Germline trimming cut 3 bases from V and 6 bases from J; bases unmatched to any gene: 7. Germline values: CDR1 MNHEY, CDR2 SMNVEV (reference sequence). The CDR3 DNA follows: TGTGCCAGCAGTTTCCCGGCTAGCGGGAAGGATACGCAGTATTTT. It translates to CASSFPASGKDTQYF.

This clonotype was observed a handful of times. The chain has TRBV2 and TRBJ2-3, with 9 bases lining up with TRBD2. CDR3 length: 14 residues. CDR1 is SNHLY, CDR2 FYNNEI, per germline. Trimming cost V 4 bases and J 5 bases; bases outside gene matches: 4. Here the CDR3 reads CASSVAGAEDTQYF. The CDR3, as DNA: TGTGCCAGCAGTGTAGCGGGAGCGGAAGATACGCAGTATTTT.

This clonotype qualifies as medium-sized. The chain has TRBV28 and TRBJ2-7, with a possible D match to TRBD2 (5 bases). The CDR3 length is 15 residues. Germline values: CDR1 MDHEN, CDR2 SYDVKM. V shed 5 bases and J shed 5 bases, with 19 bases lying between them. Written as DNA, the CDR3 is TGTGCCAGCAGTCCCCCCCCCCGGGGAGCGAACGAGCAGTACTTC. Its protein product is CASSPPPRGANEQYF.

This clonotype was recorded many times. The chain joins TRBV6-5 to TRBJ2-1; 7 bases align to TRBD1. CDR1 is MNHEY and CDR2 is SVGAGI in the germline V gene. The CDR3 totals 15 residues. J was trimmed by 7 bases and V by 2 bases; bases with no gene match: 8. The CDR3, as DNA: TGTGCCAGCAGTTACGATACAGGGGATTGGAATGAGCAGTTCTTC. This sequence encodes CASSYDTGDWNEQFF.